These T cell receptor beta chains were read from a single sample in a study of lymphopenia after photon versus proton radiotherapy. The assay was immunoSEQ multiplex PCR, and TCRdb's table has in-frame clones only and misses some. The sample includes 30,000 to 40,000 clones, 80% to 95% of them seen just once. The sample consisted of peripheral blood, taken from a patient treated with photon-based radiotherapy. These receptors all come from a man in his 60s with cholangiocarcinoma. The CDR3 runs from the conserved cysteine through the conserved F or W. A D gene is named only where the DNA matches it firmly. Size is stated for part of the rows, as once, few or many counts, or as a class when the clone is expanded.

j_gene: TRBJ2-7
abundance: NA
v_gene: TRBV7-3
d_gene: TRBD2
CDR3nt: TGTGCCAGCAGCCCTCGGGCGGGGGGCTACGAGCAGTACTTC
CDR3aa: CASSPRAGGYEQYF

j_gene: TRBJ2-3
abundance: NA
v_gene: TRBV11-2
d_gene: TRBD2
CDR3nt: TGTGCCAGCAGCCCGAGCGGGGGGGCCGATACGCAGTATTTT
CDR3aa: CASSPSGGADTQYF

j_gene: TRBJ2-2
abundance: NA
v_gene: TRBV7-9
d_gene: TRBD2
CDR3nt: TGTGCCAGCACCAATAACCAACTAGCGACCGGGGAGCTGTTTTTT
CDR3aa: CASTNNQLATGELFF

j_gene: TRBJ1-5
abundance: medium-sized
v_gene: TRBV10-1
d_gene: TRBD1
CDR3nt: TGCGCCAGCACCAAACAGGGGGCGCGAGTAAGCAATCAGCCCCAGCATTTT
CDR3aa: CASTKQGARVSNQPQHF

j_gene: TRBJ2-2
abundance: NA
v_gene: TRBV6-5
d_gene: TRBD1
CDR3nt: TGTGCCAGCAGTTACTCGAGAGGGGGCTGGATCGGGGAGCTGTTTTTT
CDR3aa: CASSYSRGGWIGELFF

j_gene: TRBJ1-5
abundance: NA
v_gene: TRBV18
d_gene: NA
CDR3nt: TGTGCCAGCTCGGCTAGCAATCAGCCCCAGCATTTT
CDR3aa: CASSASNQPQHF

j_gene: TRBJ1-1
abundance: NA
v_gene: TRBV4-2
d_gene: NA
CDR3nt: TGTGCCAGCAGCCAAGGGGATACGGGGGACCGGAACACTGAAGCTTTCTTT
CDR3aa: CASSQGDTGDRNTEAFF

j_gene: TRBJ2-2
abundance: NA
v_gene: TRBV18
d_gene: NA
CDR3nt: TGTGCCAGCTCACCACCGGGACACCCAGACACCGGGGAGCTGTTTTTT
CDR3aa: CASSPPGHPDTGELFF

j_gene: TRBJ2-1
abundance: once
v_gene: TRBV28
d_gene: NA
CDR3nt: TGTGCCAGCAGCCTAATTAGCCCCAATGAGCAGTTCTTC
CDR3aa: CASSLISPNEQFF

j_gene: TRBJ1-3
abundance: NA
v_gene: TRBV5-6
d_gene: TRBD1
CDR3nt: TGTGCCAGCAGCTTGCCCGGACAGGGTTGGGGAAACACCATATATTTT
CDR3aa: CASSLPGQGWGNTIYF

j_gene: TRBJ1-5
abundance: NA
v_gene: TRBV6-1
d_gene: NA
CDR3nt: TGTGCCAGCAGTACACAGGGTCCAGGTCAGCCCCAGCATTTT
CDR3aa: CASSTQGPGQPQHF

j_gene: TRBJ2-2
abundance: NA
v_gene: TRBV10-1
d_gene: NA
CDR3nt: TGCGCCAGCAGTAGGGCCTTTAACACCGGGGAGCTGTTTTTT
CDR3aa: CASSRAFNTGELFF

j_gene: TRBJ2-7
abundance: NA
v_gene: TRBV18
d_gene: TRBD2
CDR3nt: TGTGCCAGCTCACCGTCGACTAGCGGGGGAACTTACGAGCAGTACTTC
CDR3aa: CASSPSTSGGTYEQYF

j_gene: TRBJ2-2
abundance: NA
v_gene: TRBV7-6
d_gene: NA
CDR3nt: TGTGCCAGCAGCTTATTAACGAACACCGGGGAGCTGTTTTTT
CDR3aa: CASSLLTNTGELFF

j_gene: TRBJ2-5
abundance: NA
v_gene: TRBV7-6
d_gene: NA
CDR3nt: TGTGCCAGCAGCTTAGTGGCGGAGACCCAGTACTTC
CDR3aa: CASSLVAETQYF

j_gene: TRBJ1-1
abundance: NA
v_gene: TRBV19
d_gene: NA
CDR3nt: TGTGCCAGTAGTCCGGTGGGGGTCACTGAAGCTTTCTTT
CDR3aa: CASSPVGVTEAFF

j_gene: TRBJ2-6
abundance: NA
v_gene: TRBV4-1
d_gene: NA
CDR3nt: TGCGCCAGCAGCCAAGGGAGGCTCCGGGACATCTCTGGGGCCAACGTCCTGACTTTC
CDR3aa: CASSQGRLRDISGANVLTF

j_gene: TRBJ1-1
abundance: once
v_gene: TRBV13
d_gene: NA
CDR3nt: TGTGCCAGCAGCCGCCTCTGGGGGGACACTGAAGCTTTCTTT
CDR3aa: CASSRLWGDTEAFF

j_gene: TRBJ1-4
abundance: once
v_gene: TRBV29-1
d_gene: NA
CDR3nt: TGCAGCGTTGTATTCCGGGGAAGGGTTACTAATGAAAAACTGTTTTTT
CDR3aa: CSVVFRGRVTNEKLFF

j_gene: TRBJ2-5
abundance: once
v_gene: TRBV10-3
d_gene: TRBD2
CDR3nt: TGTGCCATCGGGACTAGTCAGGAGACCCAGTACTTC
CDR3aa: CAIGTSQETQYF

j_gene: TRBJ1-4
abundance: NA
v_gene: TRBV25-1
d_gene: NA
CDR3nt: TGTGCCAGCAGTGACTGGGCTACAGGCGAAAAACTGTTTTTT
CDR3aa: CASSDWATGEKLFF

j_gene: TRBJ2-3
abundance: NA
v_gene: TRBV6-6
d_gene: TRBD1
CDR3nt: TGTGCCAGCAGTTACTCGAGCGCGACAGGGGCGCAGTATTTT
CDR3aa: CASSYSSATGAQYF

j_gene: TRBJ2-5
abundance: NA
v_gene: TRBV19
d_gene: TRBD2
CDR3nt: TGTGCCAGTAGAGTAGCGGGGGGTGACACCCAGTACTTC
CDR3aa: CASRVAGGDTQYF